This entry features one T cell receptor (beta chain) sequence. Its antigen is unidentified. The data belong to a study of T cell responses to AZD1222 COVID-19 vaccine. Study observations and caveats: Baseline seropositives among AZD1222 recipients totaled only 5 to 7. The donors showed a predominance of white British ancestry and of females, with possible underestimation of clonal diversity. The breadth and depth of Spike-specific TCRs increased once two AZD1222 doses had been given.

The protocol was immunoSEQ multiplex PCR, while the TCRdb copy is restricted to in-frame clones and leaves out a portion. The sample carries 150,000 to 200,000 clones, more than 80% recorded once. Material: peripheral blood, obtained on day 0 of AZD1222 vaccination. This sequence originates from an adult in good health.

The CDR3 here is CASSWAESSYEQYF. As DNA, the CDR3 is TGTGCCAGCAGTTGGGCGGAGAGCTCCTACGAGCAGTACTTC. This chain connects TRBV28 to TRBJ2-7; D is undetermined. V lost 4 bases, J lost 0 bases, and 10 bases lay in between. The V gene's germline CDR1 is MDHEN and CDR2 SYDVKM. This CDR3 comprises 14 residues.